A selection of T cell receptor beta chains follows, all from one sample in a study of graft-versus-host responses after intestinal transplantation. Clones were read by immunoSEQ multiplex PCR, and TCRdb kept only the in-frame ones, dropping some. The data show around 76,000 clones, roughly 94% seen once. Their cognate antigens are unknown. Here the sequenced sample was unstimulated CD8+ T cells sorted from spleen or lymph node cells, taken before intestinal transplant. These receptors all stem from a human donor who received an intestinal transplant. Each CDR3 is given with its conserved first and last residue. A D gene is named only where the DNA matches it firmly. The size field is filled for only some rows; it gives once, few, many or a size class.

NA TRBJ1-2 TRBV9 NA TGTGCCAGCAGCGTAGAGGATGCCTATGGCTACACCTTC CASSVEDAYGYTF
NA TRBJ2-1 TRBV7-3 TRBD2 TGTGCCAGCAGCTTAAACCTAGCGGGAGGGCCAACCTCCTACAATGAGCAGTTCTTC CASSLNLAGGPTSYNEQFF
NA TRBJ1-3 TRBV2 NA TGTGCCAGCAGTGAAGCGATTCCGAATAGGGGGTGGGCAAACACCATATATTTT CASSEAIPNRGWANTIYF
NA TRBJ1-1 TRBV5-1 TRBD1 TGCGCCAGCAGATTGACTACAGGGGCGCAAGGGAACACTGAAGCTTTCTTT CASRLTTGAQGNTEAFF
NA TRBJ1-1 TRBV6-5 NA TGTGCCAGCAGTTACGGGGACGAACGAGGAGAAGCTTTCTTT CASSYGDERGEAFF
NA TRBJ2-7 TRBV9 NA TGTGCCAGCAGCGTAGAGGTTTCGTCCGAGCAGTACTTC CASSVEVSSEQYF
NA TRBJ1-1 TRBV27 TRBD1 TGTGCCAGCAGTTTTCTGACAGGGGGCGAAGCTTTCTTT CASSFLTGGEAFF
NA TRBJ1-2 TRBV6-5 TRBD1 TGTGCCAGCAGTTACTCGACAGGGGGTGGCTACACCTTC CASSYSTGGGYTF
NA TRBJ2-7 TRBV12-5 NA TGTGCTAGTGGTGCCTCGTCCTACGAGCAGTACTTC CASGASSYEQYF
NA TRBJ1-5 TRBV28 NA TGTGCCAGCAGTTTTTTCCGGGTTGGACATCAGCCCCAGCATTTT CASSFFRVGHQPQHF
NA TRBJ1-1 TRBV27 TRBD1 TGTGCCAGCAGTTTCCTGGGACAGGGGGCGCAAACTGAAGCTTTCTTT CASSFLGQGAQTEAFF
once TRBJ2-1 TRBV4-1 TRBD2 TGCGCCAGCAGCCAAGATGAGGCTAGCGGGTACAATGAGCAGTTCTTC CASSQDEASGYNEQFF
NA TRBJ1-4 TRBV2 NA TGTGCCAGCAGTGAAGGGACACTCAATGAAAAACTGTTTTTT CASSEGTLNEKLFF
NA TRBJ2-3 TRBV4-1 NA TGCGCCAGCAGCCCCCTGGGGAAGGAGGGAGATAAGTTCCGCACAGATACGCAGTATTTT CASSPLGKEGDKFRTDTQYF
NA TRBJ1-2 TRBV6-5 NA TGTGCCAGCAGTTACTCGGGTCGGGGGGAGGCATTTGGCTACACCTTC CASSYSGRGEAFGYTF
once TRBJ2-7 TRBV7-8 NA TGCGCCAGCGGCTCCCCGACTTTGGACGAGCAGTACTTC CASGSPTLDEQYF
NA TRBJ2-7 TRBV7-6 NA TGTGCCAGCAGCTTAGTCGCTGATAACTACGAGCAGTACTTC CASSLVADNYEQYF
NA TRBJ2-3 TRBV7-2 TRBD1 TGTGCCAGCAGCTCTCGACAGGGTGCAGATACGCAGTATTTT CASSSRQGADTQYF
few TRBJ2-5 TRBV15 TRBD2 TGTGCCACCAGCAGAGATCCTAGCGGGAGGGCCGGGGAGACCCAGTACTTC CATSRDPSGRAGETQYF